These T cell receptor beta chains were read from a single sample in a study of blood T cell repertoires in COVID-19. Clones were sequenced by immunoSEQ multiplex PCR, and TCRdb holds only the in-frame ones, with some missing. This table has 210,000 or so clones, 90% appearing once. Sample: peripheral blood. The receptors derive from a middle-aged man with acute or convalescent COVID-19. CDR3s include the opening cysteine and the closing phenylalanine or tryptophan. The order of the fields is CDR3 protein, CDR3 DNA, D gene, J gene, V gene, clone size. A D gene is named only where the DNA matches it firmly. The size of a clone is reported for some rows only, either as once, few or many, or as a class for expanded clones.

CDR3aa: CASREGSGYGHRELFF
CDR3nt: TGTGCCAGCAGGGAAGGTAGCGGGTACGGCCACCGGGAGCTGTTTTTT
d_gene: TRBD2
j_gene: TRBJ2-2
v_gene: TRBV2
abundance: once

CDR3aa: CASRTTGVEAFF
CDR3nt: TGTGCCAGCAGAACGACAGGGGTTGAAGCTTTCTTT
d_gene: TRBD1
j_gene: TRBJ1-1
v_gene: TRBV7-9
abundance: few

CDR3aa: CASSTYSLSVGNTIYF
CDR3nt: TGTGCCAGCAGTACCTACAGCCTAAGTGTTGGAAACACCATATATTTT
d_gene: .
j_gene: TRBJ1-3
v_gene: TRBV28
abundance: .

CDR3aa: CATNRDRVGEKLFF
CDR3nt: TGTGCCACCAACAGGGACAGGGTTGGCGAAAAACTGTTTTTT
d_gene: TRBD1
j_gene: TRBJ1-4
v_gene: TRBV15
abundance: .

CDR3aa: CASSWGQGNSPLHF
CDR3nt: TGTGCCAGCAGTTGGGGACAGGGGAATTCACCCCTCCACTTT
d_gene: TRBD1
j_gene: TRBJ1-6
v_gene: TRBV27
abundance: .

CDR3aa: CASSPEGSYNSPLHF
CDR3nt: TGTGCCAGCAGCCCAGAGGGCTCCTATAATTCACCCCTCCACTTT
d_gene: .
j_gene: TRBJ1-6
v_gene: TRBV9
abundance: .

CDR3aa: CASSLGTNTEAFF
CDR3nt: TGTGCCAGCAGCTTAGGCACTAACACTGAAGCTTTCTTT
d_gene: .
j_gene: TRBJ1-1
v_gene: TRBV7-9
abundance: .

CDR3aa: CASSPIGQGAYNEQFF
CDR3nt: TGCGCCAGCAGCCCTATAGGACAGGGGGCCTACAATGAGCAGTTCTTC
d_gene: TRBD1
j_gene: TRBJ2-1
v_gene: TRBV5-1
abundance: .

CDR3aa: CASSLGGGLGQPQHF
CDR3nt: TGTGCCAGCAGCTTAGGAGGAGGGCTCGGTCAGCCCCAGCATTTT
d_gene: .
j_gene: TRBJ1-5
v_gene: TRBV11-2
abundance: .

CDR3aa: CASSYPTAGGQTVPDTQYF
CDR3nt: TGTGCCAGCAGTTACCCGACGGCGGGGGGGCAAACCGTCCCAGATACGCAGTATTTT
d_gene: TRBD2
j_gene: TRBJ2-3
v_gene: TRBV6-2/TRBV6-3
abundance: .

CDR3aa: CASSQDKFQRVTYEQYF
CDR3nt: TGTGCCAGCAGCCAAGATAAGTTTCAGCGGGTAACCTACGAGCAGTACTTC
d_gene: .
j_gene: TRBJ2-7
v_gene: TRBV4-2
abundance: .

CDR3aa: CASRFSSGNTIYF
CDR3nt: TGTGCCAGCAGGTTTTCGTCGGGAAACACCATATATTTT
d_gene: .
j_gene: TRBJ1-3
v_gene: TRBV12-3/TRBV12-4
abundance: .

CDR3aa: CASTSPGTGLHYGYTF
CDR3nt: TGTGCCAGCACCTCCCCCGGGACAGGTCTTCACTATGGCTACACCTTC
d_gene: TRBD1
j_gene: TRBJ1-2
v_gene: TRBV9
abundance: once

CDR3aa: CASSPAGRGNEQYF
CDR3nt: TGTGCCAGCTCACCTGCCGGGAGGGGCAACGAGCAGTACTTC
d_gene: TRBD2
j_gene: TRBJ2-7
v_gene: TRBV18
abundance: .

CDR3aa: CASRRRTGPNYGYTF
CDR3nt: TGTGCCAGCAGGAGACGGACAGGACCTAACTATGGCTACACCTTC
d_gene: TRBD1
j_gene: TRBJ1-2
v_gene: TRBV28
abundance: .

CDR3aa: CSVWARSMNTEAFF
CDR3nt: TGCAGCGTTTGGGCCCGTTCGATGAACACTGAAGCTTTCTTT
d_gene: .
j_gene: TRBJ1-1
v_gene: TRBV29-1
abundance: .

CDR3aa: CASSSGSSGQGRYF
CDR3nt: TGTGCCAGTAGTAGCGGGTCGAGCGGTCAGGGGAGGTATTTT
d_gene: .
j_gene: TRBJ2-3
v_gene: TRBV19
abundance: .

CDR3aa: CASSPGLAGGPVNEQFF
CDR3nt: TGTGCCAGCAGCCCAGGACTAGCGGGAGGGCCGGTGAATGAGCAGTTCTTC
d_gene: TRBD2
j_gene: TRBJ2-1
v_gene: TRBV11-2
abundance: .

CDR3aa: CASSLWGGETQYF
CDR3nt: TGTGCCAGCAGCTTATGGGGCGGAGAGACCCAGTACTTC
d_gene: .
j_gene: TRBJ2-5
v_gene: TRBV7-3
abundance: .

CDR3aa: CASSFQGSTDTQYF
CDR3nt: TGCGCCAGCAGCTTCCAGGGGAGCACAGATACGCAGTATTTT
d_gene: .
j_gene: TRBJ2-3
v_gene: TRBV5-1
abundance: .

CDR3aa: CASRNGQNRVEQYF
CDR3nt: TGTGCCAGCAGAAATGGACAGAACCGCGTCGAGCAGTACTTC
d_gene: .
j_gene: TRBJ2-7
v_gene: TRBV28
abundance: .

CDR3aa: CASSLGAGGFSGYTF
CDR3nt: TGTGCCAGCAGCTTAGGTGCAGGGGGCTTTTCTGGCTACACCTTC
d_gene: TRBD1
j_gene: TRBJ1-2
v_gene: TRBV11-2
abundance: .

CDR3aa: CASSFTSRPQETQYF
CDR3nt: TGCGCCAGCAGCTTTACTAGCCGCCCTCAAGAGACCCAGTACTTC
d_gene: .
j_gene: TRBJ2-5
v_gene: TRBV5-1
abundance: .

CDR3aa: CASSLLDRDNSPLHF
CDR3nt: TGTGCCAGCAGTTTGTTGGACAGGGATAATTCACCCCTCCACTTT
d_gene: TRBD1
j_gene: TRBJ1-6
v_gene: TRBV28
abundance: few

CDR3aa: CASSLNSRYGYTF
CDR3nt: TGCGCCAGCAGTCTGAACTCCCGCTATGGCTACACCTTC
d_gene: .
j_gene: TRBJ1-2
v_gene: TRBV5-1
abundance: .